Each of the 12 T cell receptor beta chains below was sequenced from the same sample in a study of blood T cell repertoires in COVID-19. Sequencing was performed with immunoSEQ multiplex PCR; in TCRdb, only in-frame clones are kept and a portion is missing. The sample lists around 97,000 clones, around 84% occurring once. The sequenced material came from peripheral blood. These receptors all come from a human donor in a cohort sampled during active COVID-19.

The chain joins TRBV4-2 to TRBJ2-2; TRBD1 matches 11 bases. Germline lookup yields CDR1 LGHNA and CDR2 YNFKEQ. The trim removed 5 bases at V and 4 bases at J, leaving 3 bases unmatched. The CDR3 runs 15 residues. CDR3 nucleotides: TGTGCCAGCAGCTACGGACAGGGGGCCACCGGGGAGCTGTTTTTT. As protein: CASSYGQGATGELFF.

This rearrangement joins TRBV6-6 to TRBJ2-7; 7 nucleotides agree with TRBD2. The CDR3 is 15 amino acids. Unmatched junction bases numbered 8, after V lost 0 bases and J lost 6 bases. Germline lookup yields CDR1 MNHNY and CDR2 SVGAGI (reference sequence). The CDR3 sequence is CASSYSSRWGGEQYF. CDR3 nucleotide sequence: TGTGCCAGCAGTTACTCTTCGCGGTGGGGGGGCGAGCAGTACTTC.

V usage is TRBV18 and J usage is TRBJ2-5; 15 bases agree with TRBD2. Germline-derived CDR1 and CDR2 are KGHSH and LQKENI. Losses at the gene ends were 2 bases for V and 8 bases for J; bases not matched to a gene: 12. The CDR3 is made up of 18 amino acids. This chain's CDR3 is CASSPTGTSGGTDGTQYF. The DNA of the CDR3 is TGTGCCAGCTCACCAACCGGGACTAGCGGGGGGACCGATGGAACCCAGTACTTC.

For the CDR3, the DNA is TGTGCCAGCAGCCTCCGGACAGGGGACGGCTACGAGCAGTACTTC. Translated, it gives CASSLRTGDGYEQYF. V usage is TRBV6-6 and J usage is TRBJ2-7; 9 nucleotides line up with TRBD1. Germline V gene sequence: CDR1 MNHNY, CDR2 SVGAGI (reference sequence). The junction had 9 bases not matched to a gene; V was cut back by 6 bases and J by 3 bases. There are 15 residues in the CDR3.

CDR3 residues: CASSPPTGDSTEAFF. The CDR3 region has the DNA TGTGCCAGCTCACCACCCACAGGGGACAGCACTGAAGCTTTCTTT. The gene calls are TRBV18 and TRBJ1-1; 7 bases map to TRBD1. J lost 4 bases, V lost 0 bases, and 5 bases had no gene match. Germline values: CDR1 KGHSH, CDR2 LQKENI. The CDR3 sequence is 15 residues long.

This clone was observed a single time. The CDR3 is CASSQLAGGNYEQYF. The DNA of the CDR3 is TGTGCCAGCAGCCAACTAGCGGGGGGGAACTACGAGCAGTACTTC. The J gene is TRBJ2-7, the V gene TRBV7-3, with 13 nucleotides matching TRBD2. CDR3 length: 15 residues. Germline CDR1 is SGHTA and CDR2 is FQGTGA. V was pared by 5 bases and J by 3 bases, with 4 bases of the junction left unmatched.

The sample holds one count of this clone. This sequence joins TRBV19 and TRBJ2-7, with 7 positions matching TRBD1. V trimming: 7 bases; J trimming: 3 bases; junction bases outside the gene matches: 9. The germline CDR1 and CDR2 sequences are LNHDA and SQIVND (reference sequence). The CDR3 loop spans 14 amino acids. The CDR3 sequence is CASTPGDRNYEQYF. The CDR3 region has the DNA TGTGCCAGTACCCCAGGGGACAGAAACTACGAGCAGTACTTC.

V is TRBV5-5 and J is TRBJ2-3, with 8 bases that match TRBD1. Per germline, CDR1 SGHKS and CDR2 YYEKEE (reference sequence). Germline trimming cut 4 bases from V and 3 bases from J; bases unmatched to any gene: 4. CDR3 size: 14 residues. CDR3 residues: CASSSQGATDTQYF. CDR3 in DNA: TGTGCCAGCAGCAGCCAGGGGGCGACAGATACGCAGTATTTT.

This clone was seen only once. V is TRBV14 and J is TRBJ1-2; TRBD1 matches at 9 bases. V dropped 3 bases and J dropped 4; count of bases not matched to a gene: 15. CDR1 is SGHDN, CDR2 FVKESK, per germline. The CDR3 covers 18 residues. CDR3 sequence (DNA): TGTGCCAGCAGCCAGCAGGGACAGGGCGTCATCGCCGCCTATGGCTACACCTTC. This gives the protein CASSQQGQGVIAAYGYTF.

The chain couples TRBV10-3 to TRBJ2-1; possibly TRBD1 for D (5 bases). Trimming cost V 6 bases and J 0 bases, with 12 bases left between them. Germline lookup yields CDR1 ENHRY and CDR2 SYGVKD. The CDR3 runs to 15 residues. This CDR3 reads CAISEGVRSYNEQFF. CDR3 coding DNA: TGTGCCATCAGCGAAGGGGTGCGCTCCTACAATGAGCAGTTCTTC.

This clone appeared a single time. J is TRBJ1-5 and V is TRBV19, with D hard to call. CDR1 and CDR2 (germline): LNHDA, SQIVND (reference sequence). The V end lost 6 bases, the J end lost 2 bases, and 5 bases lay between the germline ends. The CDR3 extends over 12 amino acids. CDR3 nucleotides: TGTGCCAGTAGGTTCGGCAATCAGCCCCAGCATTTT. Protein sequence: CASRFGNQPQHF.

This clone was detected once. This chain connects TRBV7-6 to TRBJ2-7; 9 bases match TRBD2. V shed 0 bases, J shed 0 bases, and the junction held 3 bases outside the gene matches. This CDR3 has 16 residues. Germline V gene lookup returns CDR1 SGHVS and CDR2 FNYEAQ. CDR3 region: CASSLAASGASYEQYF. The CDR3 DNA sequence: TGTGCCAGCAGCTTAGCGGCTAGCGGGGCCTCCTACGAGCAGTACTTC.